The 5 T cell receptor beta chains below were found in one sample sequenced in a study of cytomegalovirus exposure and HLA in healthy donors. The primer mix had 60 Vbeta and 13 Jbeta primers. Profiled with immunoSEQ multiplex PCR; TCRdb holds only in-frame clones, not every one. Among approximately 150,000 clones listed, approximately 71% were seen once. Sequenced material: PBMCs. The receptor set was obtained from a young woman in good health and CMV-seropositive.

The rearrangement uses TRBV9 and TRBJ1-1; maybe TRBD1 (5 bases). The CDR3 spans 13 residues. Germline loops: CDR1 SGDLS, CDR2 YYNGEE. Trimming cost V 4 bases and J 7 bases, with 14 bases left between them. DNA of the CDR3: TGTGCCAGCAGCCCGGGGGGGTGGGGTGAAGCTTTCTTT. Translated, it gives CASSPGGWGEAFF.

The chain is built from TRBV11-2 and TRBJ1-5, with 7 bases lining up with TRBD1. The CDR3 consists of 14 residues. Trimming at V came to 5 bases and at J to 0 bases, leaving 1 base not matched to a gene. Germline loops: CDR1 SGHAT, CDR2 FQNNGV. CDR3: CASSDRASNQPQHF. The CDR3 DNA sequence: TGTGCCAGCAGCGACAGGGCTAGCAATCAGCCCCAGCATTTT.

This clone was observed a handful of times. The rearrangement joins TRBV6-1 to TRBJ2-3; 14 nucleotides align to TRBD2. V dropped 5 bases and J dropped 6; count of bases not matched to a gene: 4. The CDR3 is 15 amino acids. Per the germline V gene, CDR1 is MNHNS and CDR2 is SASEGT. CDR3 DNA: TGTGCCAGCAGTCTGACTAGCGGGGGGGCGGATACGCAGTATTTT. It yields the protein CASSLTSGGADTQYF.

The chain employs TRBV10-3 and TRBJ1-2; D unclear. V was trimmed by 6 bases and J by 2 bases, leaving 10 bases between them. Germline loops: CDR1 ENHRY, CDR2 SYGVKD. The CDR3 consists of 13 residues. CDR3: CAIRETENYGYTF. The DNA for the CDR3 is TGTGCCATCAGAGAGACTGAGAACTATGGCTACACCTTC.

This chain joins TRBV7-9 and TRBJ1-1, with no clear D. V lost 5 bases to trimming and J lost 4 bases, with 20 bases between them. Germline CDR1 reads SEHNR; CDR2 reads FQNEAQ (reference sequence). This CDR3 has 16 amino acids. In nucleotides, the CDR3 is TGTGCCAGCAGCCCTGCCCCTCATGATCTAGGCACTGAAGCTTTCTTT. Protein sequence: CASSPAPHDLGTEAFF. Together with reference TRBV7-9 and TRBJ1-1, the CDR3 gives the full variable domain: DTGVSQNPRHKITKRGQNVTFRCDPISEHNRLYWYRQTLGQGPEFLTYFQNEAQLEKSRLLSDRFSAERPKGSFSTLEIQRTEQGDSAMYLCASSPAPHDLGTEAFFGQGTRLTVV.